A selection of T cell receptor beta chains follows, all from one sample in a study of glioma-infiltrating T cells after dendritic cell vaccination. Sequencing used immunoSEQ multiplex PCR; TCRdb keeps in-frame clones, though not all of them. This table holds 99,000 or so clones, 75% to 90% found once. This sample comprised blood, obtained after dendritic cell vaccination. The receptors here all came from a human donor with glioblastoma. Both conserved end residues are part of each CDR3. Fields, in order: J gene, clone size, D gene, V gene, CDR3 DNA, CDR3 protein. The D gene is left open where the match is weak. The size field is filled for only some rows; it gives once, few, many or a size class.

TRBJ2-3	-	TRBD1	TRBV10-1	TGCGCCAGCAGTGAGTCAGGCAGGGGGTTCACAGATACGCAGTATTTT	CASSESGRGFTDTQYF
TRBJ2-5	few	-	TRBV6-1	TGTGCCAGCAGGGAGGGGCGAGAGACCCAGTACTTC	CASREGRETQYF
TRBJ2-1	-	TRBD2	TRBV29-1	TGCAGCGGGAGGGGACTATCCTACAATGAGCAGTTCTTC	CSGRGLSYNEQFF
TRBJ1-1	-	-	TRBV5-4	TGTGCCAGCAGCCCGGCAGGGCCCGCGAACACTGAAGCTTTCTTT	CASSPAGPANTEAFF
TRBJ2-3	-	-	TRBV28	TGTGCCAGCAGTTTATTGTCGGGTCAAGATACGCAGTATTTT	CASSLLSGQDTQYF
TRBJ1-2	-	TRBD1	TRBV2	TGTGCCAGTCACCGGAGGGGGCGGGACATAGCTAACTATGGCTACACCTTC	CASHRRGRDIANYGYTF
TRBJ2-5	-	TRBD2	TRBV2	TGTGCCAGCAAACTGGGGGGGGAGACCCAGTACTTC	CASKLGGETQYF
TRBJ2-3	-	-	TRBV30	TGTGCCTGTAGCAAGGACTCCCATACGCAGTATTTT	CACSKDSHTQYF
TRBJ2-5	-	TRBD2	TRBV6-1	TGTGCCAGCAGTGAATGGAGCGGGGGGTACCAAGAGACCCAGTACTTC	CASSEWSGGYQETQYF
TRBJ2-7	once	TRBD2	TRBV4-2	TGTGCCAGCAGCCAAGAAGGACTAGCGGGACAAGACGAGCAGTACTTC	CASSQEGLAGQDEQYF
TRBJ1-1	-	TRBD1	TRBV7-8	TGTGCCAGCAGCTTAGGGGACAGGGGGGTCCTCGCTGAAGCTTTCTTT	CASSLGDRGVLAEAFF
TRBJ2-7	-	TRBD2	TRBV19	TGTGCCAGTAGCGGACTAGCGGGATCCTACGAGCAGTACTTC	CASSGLAGSYEQYF
TRBJ2-3	-	-	TRBV6-1	TGTGCCAGCTCGATCGTGGCGGGACCCACAGATACGCAGTATTTT	CASSIVAGPTDTQYF
TRBJ1-1	few	-	TRBV7-3	TGTGCCAGCAGCTTAAACAGCAGAAATGAAGCTTTCTTT	CASSLNSRNEAFF
TRBJ1-1	-	-	TRBV28	TGTGCCAGCAGTTTACAGGGGTACACTGAAGCTTTCTTT	CASSLQGYTEAFF
TRBJ2-7	-	-	TRBV2	TGTGCCAGCAGCCTTCCTCCGGGGGGCCCCCCCTACGAGCAGTACTTC	CASSLPPGGPPYEQYF
TRBJ2-3	once	TRBD2	TRBV18	TGTGCCAGCTCTAGGCGGGAGTCAACAGATACGCAGTATTTT	CASSRRESTDTQYF
TRBJ2-1	-	TRBD2	TRBV9	TGTGCCAGCAGCGTTGAAAGCGGGGGGGCCGTGCAGTTCTTC	CASSVESGGAVQFF
TRBJ2-7	-	TRBD1	TRBV27	TGTGCCACCGCGGACAGGGGCAACTACGAGCAGTACTTC	CATADRGNYEQYF
TRBJ1-3	-	-	TRBV30	TGTGCCTGGAGTGTAGGGGGGGCAGGTGGAAACACCATATATTTT	CAWSVGGAGGNTIYF
TRBJ2-7	-	TRBD2	TRBV18	TGTGCCAGCTCACCCGTAAGTTCAGCGGGAGCACCAAGCTCCTACGAGCAGTACTTC	CASSPVSSAGAPSSYEQYF
TRBJ2-7	-	TRBD1	TRBV5-6	TGTGCCAGCAGCCGTCAGGGGACAGGGGACTACGAGCAGTACTTC	CASSRQGTGDYEQYF
TRBJ1-1	-	-	TRBV9	TGTGCCAGCAGCGTCGCAGGAGGGGTGAACACTGAAGCTTTCTTT	CASSVAGGVNTEAFF
TRBJ2-7	few	-	TRBV6-6	TGTGCCAGCAGCCTACGGGACTCCCTGAGGTACGAGCAGTACTTC	CASSLRDSLRYEQYF
TRBJ1-1	once	-	TRBV5-1	TGCGCCAGCAGCTCGCAGGACAGCGGCACTGAAGCTTTCTTT	CASSSQDSGTEAFF
TRBJ2-1	-	-	TRBV10-3	TGTGCCATCAGTCCCACCTTTGTGCGGAGTGTCAATGAGCAGTTCTTC	CAISPTFVRSVNEQFF
TRBJ1-2	-	TRBD1	TRBV7-6	TGTGCCAGCAGCCCGCGCACAGGGGGCGCAGATGATGGCTACACCTTC	CASSPRTGGADDGYTF
TRBJ2-1	-	TRBD2	TRBV9	TGTGCCAGCAGTCCCGGGACTAGCATCTCGGATGAGCAGTTCTTC	CASSPGTSISDEQFF
TRBJ2-7	-	TRBD1	TRBV5-1	TGCGCCAGCAGCTTAGGGACAGGGTCGTGGGAGCAGTACTTC	CASSLGTGSWEQYF
TRBJ2-3	-	-	TRBV30	TGTGCCTGGAGCTCTCCGGGGGACGCGGCGTATTTT	CAWSSPGDAAYF
TRBJ1-4	-	TRBD1	TRBV30	TGTGCCTGGAGGCCTGGAGACAGGGGGAATGAAAAACTGTTTTTT	CAWRPGDRGNEKLFF
TRBJ1-4	few	TRBD1	TRBV11-2	TGTGCCAGCAGCTCGGACAGGATGGGAAAACTGTTTTTT	CASSSDRMGKLFF
TRBJ2-7	-	TRBD1	TRBV9	TGTGCCAGCAGCCGACATATGGGACAGACAGGCTACGAGCAGTACTTC	CASSRHMGQTGYEQYF
TRBJ1-1	-	TRBD1	TRBV28	TGTGCCAGCAGTTTGTTGGGTTACAGGGGACCTCCTGAAGCTTTCTTT	CASSLLGYRGPPEAFF
TRBJ1-5	-	-	TRBV6-1	TGTGCCACTTCACCGGCGGGACCTAGCAATCAGCCCCAGCATTTT	CATSPAGPSNQPQHF
TRBJ1-1	-	-	TRBV5-6	TGTGCCAGCAGCTTGGCCCATGAAGCTTTCTTT	CASSLAHEAFF
TRBJ1-1	-	-	TRBV18	TGTGCCAGCTCACCACAGGGAGGTGCGGGCACTGAAGCTTTCTTT	CASSPQGGAGTEAFF
TRBJ2-3	-	-	TRBV4-1	TGCGCCAGCAGCCAAGAAGTAGCGTCTAGCACAGATACGCAGTATTTT	CASSQEVASSTDTQYF
TRBJ2-6	-	-	TRBV7-3	TGTGCCAGCAGCCCGACAGGACCTCAATCTGGGGCCAACGTCCTGACTTTC	CASSPTGPQSGANVLTF
TRBJ1-6	-	TRBD1	TRBV9	TGTGCCAGCAGCGTAATCGACAGGGGTAATTCACCCCTCCACTTT	CASSVIDRGNSPLHF
TRBJ2-1	few	-	TRBV10-3	TGTGCCATCAGGTCCCAAGAAGGGGCCGAGTTCTTC	CAIRSQEGAEFF